These 23 T cell receptor beta chains were sequenced from one sample in a study of CD8 T cells in Susac syndrome. After extraction with the RNeasy kit, about 0.5 to 1 ug of the RNA was reverse transcribed using random hexamers. One entry per CDR3 protein results from TCRdb running MiXCR on the immunoSEQ multiplex PCR reads. The sample yields approximately 170,000 distinct CDR3 sequences, around 90% seen once. Material for sequencing was CD4+ T cells from PBMCs. These receptors all stem from a human donor in good health.

The chain carries TRBV19 and TRBJ1-3; D gene unclear. The CDR3 totals 16 residues. Trimming pared 5 bases from V and 0 bases from J, leaving 14 bases between. Per the germline V gene, CDR1 is LNHDA and CDR2 is SQIVND (reference sequence). The CDR3 coding sequence is TGTGCCAGTAGTCGGGCCCGGCAGAGCTCTGGAAACACCATATATTTT. The encoded protein is CASSRARQSSGNTIYF. The full variable domain, rest sourced from reference TRBV19 and TRBJ1-3, is DGGITQSPKYLFRKEGQNVTLSCEQNLNHDAMYWYRQDPGQGLRLIYYSQIVNDFQKGDIAEGYSVSREKKESFPLTVTSAQKNPTAFYLCASSRARQSSGNTIYFGEGSWLTVV.

The V and J genes are TRBV9 and TRBJ2-1, with TRBD2 matching over 10 bases. CDR1 SGDLS and CDR2 YYNGEE come from the germline V gene. After removal of 3 bases from V and 5 bases from J, the junction contained 5 bases not matched to a gene. The CDR3 is 15 amino acids. The CDR3, as DNA: TGTGCCAGCAGCGCAAGCGGGAGGGCCGACAATGAGCAGTTCTTC. Translation: CASSASGRADNEQFF.

The chain uses TRBV7-2 and TRBJ2-5; D could derive from TRBD1 or TRBD2 (6 bases each). V lost 2 bases and J 5 bases, leaving 15 bases between the germline ends. Germline assignment: CDR1 SGHTA and CDR2 FQGNSA. The CDR3 runs 15 residues. In DNA form, the CDR3 reads TGTGCCAGCAGCTTAAAGTATGGGGGGCGTGAGACCCAGTACTTC. It is translated as CASSLKYGGRETQYF.

This clonotype was seen just once. The V and J genes are TRBV5-1 and TRBJ2-1; D is unresolved. Germline assignment: CDR1 SGHRS and CDR2 YFSETQ. V lost 4 bases and J 10 bases, leaving 15 bases between the germline ends. This CDR3 is built from 13 residues. Here the CDR3 reads CASSHRETREQFF. The CDR3 DNA sequence: TGCGCCAGCAGCCACCGAGAGACAAGGGAGCAGTTCTTC.

Only one count was recorded for this clonotype. J is TRBJ2-5 and V is TRBV10-3, with 7 bases matching TRBD1. Germline CDR1 is ENHRY and CDR2 is SYGVKD. Germline trimming cut 2 bases from V and 3 bases from J; bases unmatched to any gene: 12. This CDR3 is built from 17 residues. The CDR3 spells CAISEGKTGTAKETQYF. CDR3 DNA: TGTGCCATCAGTGAGGGCAAGACAGGGACAGCAAAAGAGACCCAGTACTTC.

The table lists this clonotype with a count of one. The chain uses TRBV29-1 and TRBJ2-1; tentative D call: TRBD2 (6 bases). This CDR3 is built from 16 residues. The germline gives CDR1 SQVTM, CDR2 ANQGSEA. V lost 6 bases to trimming and J lost 9 bases, with 27 bases between them. CDR3 sequence reads: CSVEPHATAGLAEQFF. CDR3 nucleotides: TGCAGCGTGGAGCCCCACGCCACGGCGGGACTTGCTGAGCAGTTCTTC.

The chain combines TRBV30 with TRBJ2-1; 11 bases agree with TRBD2. After removal of 2 bases from V and 9 bases from J, the junction contained 6 bases not matched to a gene. The germline gives CDR1 GTSNPN, CDR2 SVGIG (reference sequence). CDR3 size: 14 residues. This CDR3 reads CAWSLTSGKGEQFF. The CDR3 DNA is TGTGCCTGGAGTCTGACTAGCGGGAAAGGTGAGCAGTTCTTC.

The genes are TRBV20-1 and TRBJ2-7, with D perhaps TRBD2 (6 bases). CDR1 and CDR2 from the germline V gene are DFQATT and SNEGSKA (reference sequence). The CDR3 has 14 residues. Trimming shortened V by 1 base and J by 2 bases, and 12 bases separated the two germline ends. This CDR3 is CSARGAGSTYEQYF. The DNA for the CDR3 is TGCAGTGCTAGAGGAGCGGGTAGTACCTACGAGCAGTACTTC.

The chain links TRBV27 to TRBJ2-1; D possibly corresponds to TRBD1 (6 bases). The germline V gene has CDR1 MNHEY and CDR2 SMNVEV (reference sequence). This CDR3 contains 14 residues. V shed 2 bases and J shed 8 bases, with 13 bases lying between them. The CDR3 spells CASSLKRAGDEQFF. The CDR3 DNA is TGTGCCAGCAGTTTAAAACGGGCAGGGGATGAGCAGTTCTTC.

The chain carries TRBV2 and TRBJ2-2; 13 bases align to TRBD2. V lost 6 bases and J lost 5; bases outside the gene matches: 6. Germline V lookup: CDR1 SNHLY, CDR2 FYNNEI. This CDR3 comprises 16 residues. The DNA of the CDR3 is TGTGCCAGCAGGAAGACTAGCGGGGGGTGGACCGGGGAGCTGTTTTTT. Protein product: CASRKTSGGWTGELFF.

The chain combines TRBV5-4 with TRBJ1-2; no clear D gene. Germline CDR1 reads SGHNT; CDR2 reads YYREEE (reference sequence). This CDR3 contains 13 residues. Deletions cut 0 bases from V and 3 bases from J, with 6 bases between. In DNA, the CDR3 is TGTGCCAGCAGCTTGGAGAAGGACTATGGCTACACCTTC. Its translation: CASSLEKDYGYTF.

The V gene is TRBV12-5, the J gene TRBJ2-5, with D tentatively TRBD1 or TRBD2 (5 bases each). The germline gives CDR1 LGHNT, CDR2 FRNRAP. The CDR3 totals 13 residues. V was trimmed by 6 bases and J by 1 base, leaving 9 bases between them. CDR3: CASGGDVQETQYF. Written as DNA, the CDR3 is TGTGCTAGTGGGGGGGACGTCCAAGAGACCCAGTACTTC.

The chain employs TRBV19 and TRBJ1-4, with D unresolved. This CDR3 spans 11 amino acids. Trimming cost V 11 bases and J 8 bases, with 12 bases left between them. The germline CDR1 and CDR2 sequences are LNHDA and SQIVND (reference sequence). The CDR3 spells CACLGYEKLFF. The CDR3 DNA is TGTGCCTGTCTAGGATACGAAAAACTGTTTTTT.

The chain combines TRBV29-1 with TRBJ2-1; perhaps TRBD2 as D (6 bases). CDR3 length equals 14 residues. V dropped 5 bases and J dropped 0 bases, with 11 bases sitting between them. The germline V gene encodes CDR1 SQVTM and CDR2 ANQGSEA. The CDR3 DNA is TGCAGCGTTCTATTCGGGAGCTCCTACAATGAGCAGTTCTTC. Protein sequence: CSVLFGSSYNEQFF.

The chain carries TRBV7-9 and TRBJ2-3, with unresolved D. V was trimmed by 2 bases and J by 6 bases, leaving 12 bases between them. This CDR3 spans 14 amino acids. The germline V gene has CDR1 SEHNR and CDR2 FQNEAQ (reference sequence). The CDR3 reads CASSLQMGADTQYF. As DNA, the CDR3 is TGTGCCAGCAGCTTACAGATGGGTGCGGATACGCAGTATTTT.

This clonotype was counted once. CDR3 in amino acids: CASSQERLAGIEQYF. The CDR3 DNA reads TGTGCCAGCAGCCAAGAGCGACTAGCGGGAATCGAGCAGTACTTC. The rearrangement links TRBV3-1 to TRBJ2-7; 11 bases fit TRBD2. The J segment lost 6 bases and the V segment lost 0 bases, leaving 4 bases of the junction unmatched. Germline V gene data show CDR1 as LGHDT and CDR2 as YNNKEL (reference sequence). The CDR3 sequence is 15 residues long.

Only one count was recorded for this clonotype. This chain links TRBV11-2 with TRBJ2-2; the match to TRBD2 covers 10 bases. V lost 5 bases and J lost 7; bases outside the gene matches: 10. The CDR3 runs 16 residues. The germline gives CDR1 SGHAT, CDR2 FQNNGV. CDR3 region: CASSTTSGVTSGELFF. CDR3 DNA: TGTGCCAGCAGCACTACTAGCGGGGTAACGAGCGGGGAGCTGTTTTTT.

This sequence joins TRBV10-3 and TRBJ2-6, with D tentatively TRBD2 (5 bases). Germline CDR1 reads ENHRY; CDR2 reads SYGVKD. Between the trimmed V and J ends, which lost 3 bases and 1 base, there was a span of 16 bases. The CDR3 covers 18 residues. In nucleotides, the CDR3 is TGTGCCATCAGTGACGATCGGACGGGGATTTCTGGGGCCAACGTCCTGACTTTC. Its translation: CAISDDRTGISGANVLTF.

The chain links TRBV20-1 to TRBJ1-5; 9 bases fit TRBD1. The CDR3 totals 15 residues. V was clipped by 0 bases and J by 6 bases; unmatched bases: 6. In germline, CDR1 is DFQATT, CDR2 SNEGSKA (reference sequence). Here the CDR3 reads CSARETGGRGQPQHF. The CDR3 DNA reads as TGCAGTGCTAGAGAGACAGGGGGTAGGGGTCAGCCCCAGCATTTT.

The chain uses TRBV2 and TRBJ1-5, with D maybe TRBD1 (5 bases). This CDR3 spans 12 amino acids. The V gene's germline CDR1 is SNHLY and CDR2 FYNNEI. Trimming left V 2 bases short and J 10 bases short, with 9 bases between. CDR3 protein: CASSELGEPQHF. CDR3 DNA: TGTGCCAGCAGTGAATTAGGGGAACCCCAGCATTTT.

This sequence joins TRBV6-2 or TRBV6-3 and TRBJ1-2; possibly TRBD1 for D (5 bases). Germline assignment: CDR1 MNHEY and CDR2 SVGEGT. Trimming took off 6 bases at V and 4 bases at J, with 18 bases between the two ends. This CDR3 has 15 amino acids. The CDR3, as DNA: TGTGCCAGCAGCACTACAGGAGGAACACCCTATGGCTACACCTTC. Translated, it gives CASSTTGGTPYGYTF.

V usage is TRBV20-1 and J usage is TRBJ1-1; unclear D gene. With 4 bases removed from V and 5 bases from J, the gap between germline ends came to 11 bases. The germline gives CDR1 DFQATT, CDR2 SNEGSKA (reference sequence). CDR3 length equals 12 residues. In nucleotides, the CDR3 is TGCAGTGCTACGGCCATGGGGACTGAAGCTTTCTTT. As protein: CSATAMGTEAFF.

This clonotype appeared a single time. V is TRBV24-1 and J is TRBJ2-6; TRBD1 aligns across 9 bases. The CDR3 is made up of 16 amino acids. After removal of 6 bases from V and 0 bases from J, the junction contained 2 bases not matched to a gene. Germline V gene data show CDR1 as KGHDR and CDR2 as SFDVKD. The CDR3 spells CATSPTGGSGANVLTF. In DNA form, the CDR3 reads TGTGCCACCAGTCCGACAGGGGGCTCTGGGGCCAACGTCCTGACTTTC.